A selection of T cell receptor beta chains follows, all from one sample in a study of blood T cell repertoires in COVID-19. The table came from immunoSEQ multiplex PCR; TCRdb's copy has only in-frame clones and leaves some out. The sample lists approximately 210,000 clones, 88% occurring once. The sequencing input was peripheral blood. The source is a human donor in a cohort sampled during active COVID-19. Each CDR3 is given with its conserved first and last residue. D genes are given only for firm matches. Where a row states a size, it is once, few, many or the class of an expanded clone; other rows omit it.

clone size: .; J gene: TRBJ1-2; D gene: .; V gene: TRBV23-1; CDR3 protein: CASSQSRREDYGYTF; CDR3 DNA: TGCGCCAGCAGTCAATCGCGGAGGGAGGACTATGGCTACACCTTC
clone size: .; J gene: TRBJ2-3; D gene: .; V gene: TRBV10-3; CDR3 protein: CATSGTQSTDTQYF; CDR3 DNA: TGTGCCACCTCCGGGACTCAGTCCACAGATACGCAGTATTTT
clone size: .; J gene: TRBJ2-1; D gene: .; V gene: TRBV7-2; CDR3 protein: CASSLAGANEQFF; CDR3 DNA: TGTGCCAGCAGCTTAGCAGGGGCCAATGAGCAGTTCTTC
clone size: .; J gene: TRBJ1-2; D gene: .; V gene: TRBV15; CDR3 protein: CATSRTKKDYYGYTF; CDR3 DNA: TGTGCCACCAGCAGAACGAAAAAGGACTACTATGGCTACACCTTC
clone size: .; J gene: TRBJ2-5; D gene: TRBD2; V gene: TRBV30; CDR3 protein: CAWSPTSGGATQYF; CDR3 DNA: TGTGCCTGGAGCCCGACTAGCGGGGGGGCAACCCAGTACTTC
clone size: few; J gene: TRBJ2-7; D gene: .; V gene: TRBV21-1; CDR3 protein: CASSKAKGAYEQYF; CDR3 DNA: TGTGCCAGCAGCAAAGCAAAGGGGGCGTACGAGCAGTACTTC
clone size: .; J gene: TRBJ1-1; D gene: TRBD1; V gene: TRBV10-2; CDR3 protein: CASSDRTGMNTEAFF; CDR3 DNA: TGCGCCAGCAGTGATCGGACAGGAATGAACACTGAAGCTTTCTTT
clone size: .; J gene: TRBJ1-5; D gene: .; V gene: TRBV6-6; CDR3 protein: CASSYLGFDGNQPQHF; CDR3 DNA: TGTGCCAGCAGTTATCTCGGGTTCGATGGCAATCAGCCCCAGCATTTT
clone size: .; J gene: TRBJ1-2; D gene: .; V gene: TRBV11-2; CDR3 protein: CASSLEAGGGPLYGYTF; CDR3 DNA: TGTGCCAGCAGCTTAGAGGCGGGGGGGGGCCCCCTCTATGGCTACACCTTC
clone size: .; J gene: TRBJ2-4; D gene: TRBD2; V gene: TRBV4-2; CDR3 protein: CASSQDLLAGLAKNIQYF; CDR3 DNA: TGTGCCAGCAGCCAAGATTTACTAGCGGGACTAGCCAAAAACATTCAGTACTTC
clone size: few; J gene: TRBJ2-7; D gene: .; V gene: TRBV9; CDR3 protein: CASSVGPSFHEQYF; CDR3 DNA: TGTGCCAGCAGCGTAGGTCCTAGCTTTCACGAGCAGTACTTC
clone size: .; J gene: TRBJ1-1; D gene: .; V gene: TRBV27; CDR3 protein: CATYRNTEAFF; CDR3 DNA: TGTGCCACCTACAGGAACACTGAAGCTTTCTTT
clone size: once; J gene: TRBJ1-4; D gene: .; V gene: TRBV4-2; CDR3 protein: CASSQDWSTVLYANEKLFF; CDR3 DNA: TGTGCCAGCAGCCAAGATTGGTCGACAGTTCTTTATGCTAATGAAAAACTGTTTTTT
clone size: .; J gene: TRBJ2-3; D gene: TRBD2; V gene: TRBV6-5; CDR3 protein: CASSYSGGADTQYF; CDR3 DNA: TGTGCCAGCAGTTATAGCGGGGGGGCGGATACGCAGTATTTT
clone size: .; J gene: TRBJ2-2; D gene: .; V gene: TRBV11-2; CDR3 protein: CASSLNDREAGELFF; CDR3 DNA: TGTGCCAGCAGCTTAAATGACAGGGAGGCGGGGGAGCTGTTTTTT
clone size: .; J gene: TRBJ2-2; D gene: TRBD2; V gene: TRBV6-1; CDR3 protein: CASRGLAGAYNTGELFF; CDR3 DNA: TGTGCCAGCCGTGGACTAGCGGGGGCCTACAACACCGGGGAGCTGTTTTTT
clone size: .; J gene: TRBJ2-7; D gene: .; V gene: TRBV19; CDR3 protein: CASRDYLSQQYF; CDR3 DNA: TGTGCCAGTAGGGACTACCTGAGCCAGCAGTACTTC
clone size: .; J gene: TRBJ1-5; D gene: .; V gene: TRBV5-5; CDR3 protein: CASSLLPGALQPQHF; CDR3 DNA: TGTGCCAGCAGCTTGCTCCCAGGGGCACTTCAGCCCCAGCATTTT
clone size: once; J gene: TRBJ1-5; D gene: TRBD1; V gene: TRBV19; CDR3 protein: CASSRRRAGGISGNQPQHF; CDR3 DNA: TGTGCCAGTAGTAGGAGGCGAGCAGGGGGGATTTCGGGCAATCAGCCCCAGCATTTT
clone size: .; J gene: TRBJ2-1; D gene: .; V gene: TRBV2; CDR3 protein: CASSERVSYNEQFF; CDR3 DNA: TGTGCCAGCAGTGAGCGCGTTTCCTACAATGAGCAGTTCTTC
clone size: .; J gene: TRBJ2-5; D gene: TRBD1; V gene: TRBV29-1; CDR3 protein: CSARDRVGETQYF; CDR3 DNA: TGCAGCGCGAGAGACAGGGTCGGGGAGACCCAGTACTTC
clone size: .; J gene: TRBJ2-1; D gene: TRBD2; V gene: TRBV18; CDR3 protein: CASSPIPSGRVGEQFF; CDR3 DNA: TGTGCCAGCTCACCAATCCCTAGCGGGAGGGTAGGGGAGCAGTTCTTC
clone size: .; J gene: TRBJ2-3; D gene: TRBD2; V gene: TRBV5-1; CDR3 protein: CASSLEQAGGGTDTQYF; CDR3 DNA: TGCGCCAGCAGCTTGGAACAAGCGGGAGGGGGCACAGATACGCAGTATTTT
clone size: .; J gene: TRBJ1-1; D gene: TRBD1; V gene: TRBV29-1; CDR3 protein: CSAMTGTNTEAFF; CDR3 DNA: TGCAGCGCTATGACAGGGACGAACACTGAAGCTTTCTTT
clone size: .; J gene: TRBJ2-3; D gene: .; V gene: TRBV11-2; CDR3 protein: CASSLQVATITDTQYF; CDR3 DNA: TGTGCCAGCAGCTTACAGGTCGCGACAATCACAGATACGCAGTATTTT
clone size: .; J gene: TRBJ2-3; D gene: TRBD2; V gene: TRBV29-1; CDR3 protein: CSVSGGSPTDTQYF; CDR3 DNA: TGCAGCGTATCGGGAGGTTCCCCCACAGATACGCAGTATTTT
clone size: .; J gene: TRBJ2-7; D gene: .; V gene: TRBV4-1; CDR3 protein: CASSRSPTAGQPYEQYF; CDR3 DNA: TGCGCCAGCAGCCGTTCCCCCACAGCGGGCCAGCCCTACGAGCAGTACTTC
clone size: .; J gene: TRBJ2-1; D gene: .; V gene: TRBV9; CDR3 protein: CASSGGGGFSSYNEQFF; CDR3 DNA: TGTGCCAGCAGCGGTGGGGGAGGTTTTAGCTCCTACAATGAGCAGTTCTTC
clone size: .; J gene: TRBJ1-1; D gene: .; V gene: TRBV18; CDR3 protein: CASSFLEDTEAFF; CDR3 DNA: TGTGCCAGCTCATTTTTAGAGGACACTGAAGCTTTCTTT
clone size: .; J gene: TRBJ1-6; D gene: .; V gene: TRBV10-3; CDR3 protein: CAISEQGSGSYNSPLHF; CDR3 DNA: TGTGCCATCAGTGAGCAGGGTTCGGGCTCCTATAATTCACCCCTCCACTTT
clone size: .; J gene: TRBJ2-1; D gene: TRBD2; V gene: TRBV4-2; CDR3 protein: CASSHVASGSYNEQFF; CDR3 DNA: TGTGCCAGCAGCCATGTAGCTAGCGGGTCCTACAATGAGCAGTTCTTC
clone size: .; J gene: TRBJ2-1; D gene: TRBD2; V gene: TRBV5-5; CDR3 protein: CASSLVLGTSTQGQFF; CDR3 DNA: TGTGCCAGCAGCTTGGTCTTGGGGACTAGCACTCAGGGGCAGTTCTTC
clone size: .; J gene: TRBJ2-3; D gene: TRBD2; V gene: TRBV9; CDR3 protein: CASSVQTSAGGITDTQYF; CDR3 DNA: TGTGCCAGCAGCGTGCAGACGTCCGCGGGGGGGATCACAGATACGCAGTATTTT
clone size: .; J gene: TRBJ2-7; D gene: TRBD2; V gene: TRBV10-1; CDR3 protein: CASSEGLAGIYEQYF; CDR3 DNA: TGCGCCAGCAGTGAGGGTCTAGCGGGAATCTACGAGCAGTACTTC
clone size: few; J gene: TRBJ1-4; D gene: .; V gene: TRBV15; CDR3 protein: CATSRDYTEEKLFF; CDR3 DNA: TGTGCCACCAGCAGAGATTACACAGAAGAAAAACTGTTTTTT
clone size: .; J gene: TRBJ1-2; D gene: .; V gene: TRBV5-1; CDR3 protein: CASSLPEANYGYTF; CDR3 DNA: TGCGCCAGCAGCTTGCCAGAAGCTAACTATGGCTACACCTTC
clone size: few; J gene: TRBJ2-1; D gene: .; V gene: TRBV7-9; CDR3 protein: CASSLTGTYNEQFF; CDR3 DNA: TGTGCCAGCAGCTTAACCGGGACCTACAATGAGCAGTTCTTC